This entry lists 32 T cell receptor beta chains sequenced from one sample in a study of T cell repertoires in cytomegalovirus infection. These receptors' antigens are unknown. Each CDR3 protein gets one entry after TCRdb re-called the reads with MiXCR. The profile covers about 770,000 distinct CDR3 sequences, with under 35% appearing a single time and 10% to 15% taken by the ten largest. Here the sequenced sample was cultured CD8+ T cells from PBMCs, taken from culture after CMV antigen stimulation. These receptors came from a human donor in good health (CMV status not recorded). Some clones in this sample may be carry-over from other donors' samples.

This chain links TRBV24-1 with TRBJ1-1; 11 bases agree with TRBD1. This CDR3 contains 15 residues. Unmatched junction bases numbered 6, after V lost 5 bases and J lost 5 bases. Germline values: CDR1 KGHDR, CDR2 SFDVKD. This CDR3 is CATSAGTGGWTEAFF. The CDR3 region has the DNA TGTGCCACCAGTGCCGGGACAGGGGGGTGGACTGAAGCTTTCTTT.

This clonotype has only a few counts. The chain recombines TRBV6-2 or TRBV6-3 with TRBJ1-2; D is perhaps TRBD1 (6 bases). This CDR3 has 14 residues. The germline V gene encodes CDR1 MNHEY and CDR2 SVGEGT. V was trimmed by 4 bases and J by 4 bases, leaving 13 bases between them. CDR3 amino acids: CASSLAGTIYGYTF. The CDR3 DNA sequence: TGTGCCAGCAGTTTAGCCGGGACAATCTATGGCTACACCTTC.

This clonotype has just a few counts. The chain is built from TRBV5-1 and TRBJ2-3, with TRBD2 matching 8 bases. CDR1 and CDR2 from the germline V gene are SGHRS and YFSETQ. Trimming took 4 bases from V and 6 from J; bases not matched to a gene: 13. This CDR3 is built from 16 residues. CDR3 sequence: CASSPQTGGVVDTQYF. The CDR3 region has the DNA TGCGCCAGCAGCCCCCAGACCGGGGGGGTGGTGGATACGCAGTATTTT.

This clonotype was found a few times. The chain links TRBV11-3 to TRBJ2-1; 9 bases map to TRBD1. V lost 5 bases to trimming and J lost 3 bases; unmatched junction nucleotides: 8. This CDR3 has 16 residues. Germline V gene data show CDR1 as SGHNT and CDR2 as YENEEA. The CDR3, as DNA: TGTGCCAGCAGCACCTCGGACAGGGGTCTCTACAATGAGCAGTTCTTC. The encoded protein is CASSTSDRGLYNEQFF.

In this sample, this clonotype turned up a few times. The chain has TRBV11-2 and TRBJ1-6; D uncertain. Per germline, CDR1 SGHAT and CDR2 FQNNGV. The CDR3 contains 17 residues. V lost 5 bases and J 8 bases, leaving 22 bases between the germline ends. This chain's CDR3 is CASSTFDNLEHDSPLHF. The DNA of the CDR3 is TGTGCCAGCAGCACTTTTGACAATCTTGAGCATGATTCACCCCTCCACTTT.

The CDR3 is CASSRITGGDGYTF. The CDR3 DNA reads as TGTGCCAGCAGTCGAATCACAGGGGGCGATGGCTACACCTTC. J is TRBJ1-2 and V is TRBV12-3 or TRBV12-4; 9 bases map to TRBD1. This CDR3 region has 14 residues. V was pared by 5 bases and J by 6 bases, with 7 bases of the junction left unmatched.

There are a few counts of this clonotype. This chain joins TRBV12-5 and TRBJ2-3, with D perhaps TRBD2 (7 bases). Germline V gene lookup returns CDR1 LGHNT and CDR2 FRNRAP. This CDR3 comprises 12 residues. V gave up 6 bases and J gave up 6 bases, with 10 bases separating them. The CDR3 loop reads CASGRGADTQYF. The CDR3 nucleotides are TGTGCTAGTGGCCGGGGGGCGGATACGCAGTATTTT. Combining the CDR3 with reference TRBV12-5 and TRBJ2-3 gives the whole variable domain DARVTQTPRHKVTEMGQEVTMRCQPILGHNTVFWYRQTMMQGLELLAYFRNRAPLDDSGMPKDRFSAEMPDATLATLKIQPSEPRDSAVYFCASGRGADTQYFGPGTRLTVL.

The rearrangement links TRBV4-1 to TRBJ2-5; 7 nucleotides align to TRBD1. The CDR3 runs to 16 residues. V trimming: 3 bases; J trimming: 2 bases; junction bases outside the gene matches: 9. Germline CDR1 and CDR2: MGHRA and YSYEKL. The DNA of the CDR3 is TGCGCCAGCAGCCACGGGACCGGGACAGCACAAGAGACCCAGTACTTC. Its translation is CASSHGTGTAQETQYF.

This clonotype was seen only a few times. This chain links TRBV28 with TRBJ1-2; 12 bases match TRBD1. This CDR3 spans 17 amino acids. Trimming removed 3 bases from V and 0 bases from J; junction bases left unmatched: 5. The V gene's germline CDR1 is MDHEN and CDR2 SYDVKM. CDR3 in DNA: TGTGCCAGCAGTTTTAGGGACAGGGGGCCCTCTAACTATGGCTACACCTTC. It is translated as CASSFRDRGPSNYGYTF.

The chain recombines TRBV6-6 with TRBJ2-7, with a possible D match to TRBD2 (6 bases). Trimming left V 5 bases short and J 3 bases short, with 20 bases between. Germline V gives CDR1 MNHNY, CDR2 SVGAGI (reference sequence). CDR3 size: 16 residues. The CDR3 nucleotides are TGTGCCAGCAGTCACAGATCTGGCTGGGGGGACTACGAGCAGTACGTC. Residues: CASSHRSGWGDYEQYV.

V gene TRBV20-1 combines with J gene TRBJ2-2; TRBD2 agrees at 7 bases. The CDR3 extends over 16 amino acids. The germline V gene encodes CDR1 DFQATT and CDR2 SNEGSKA (reference sequence). The J segment lost 10 bases and the V segment lost 0 bases, leaving 14 bases of the junction unmatched. The CDR3 sequence is CSARDLGGTPPEELFF. Written as DNA, the CDR3 is TGCAGTGCTAGAGATCTCGGGGGGACCCCCCCGGAGGAGCTGTTTTTT.

This clonotype was found many times. The chain links TRBV20-1 to TRBJ2-1; D not resolved. Per germline, CDR1 DFQATT and CDR2 SNEGSKA (reference sequence). CDR3 length: 12 residues. V lost 2 bases and J 6 bases, leaving 8 bases between the germline ends. In DNA form, the CDR3 reads TGCAGTGCTAGATCTTGGGGCAATGAGCAGTTCTTC. Its protein product is CSARSWGNEQFF.

A few counts support this clonotype. The rearrangement links TRBV7-9 to TRBJ2-1, with a possible D match to TRBD2 (6 bases). Germline loops: CDR1 SEHNR, CDR2 FQNEAQ (reference sequence). Trimming took 5 bases from V and 7 from J, leaving 12 bases between them. This CDR3 region has 13 residues. The CDR3 loop is CASSLGLKNEQFF. The CDR3 DNA reads as TGTGCCAGCAGCCTTGGACTAAAGAATGAGCAGTTCTTC. The variable domain in full, with the rest retrieved from reference TRBV7-9 and TRBJ2-1, is DTGVSQNPRHKITKRGQNVTFRCDPISEHNRLYWYRQTLGQGPEFLTYFQNEAQLEKSRLLSDRFSAERPKGSFSTLEIQRTEQGDSAMYLCASSLGLKNEQFFGPGTRLTVL.

J is TRBJ1-5 and V is TRBV12-3 or TRBV12-4, with 9 bases identical to TRBD1. Unmatched junction bases numbered 13, after V lost 6 bases and J lost 7 bases. The CDR3 consists of 16 residues. This CDR3 reads CASRAWDRDNTQPQHF. For the CDR3, the DNA is TGTGCCAGCAGGGCCTGGGACAGGGATAATACCCAGCCCCAGCATTTT.

The chain recombines TRBV15 with TRBJ2-2; D call uncertain. Per germline, CDR1 LNHNV and CDR2 YYDKDF (reference sequence). The CDR3 extends over 17 amino acids. Trimming pared 0 bases from V and 0 bases from J, leaving 11 bases between. The DNA for the CDR3 is TGTGCCACCAGCAGAGATAGGCTAGGAACGAACACCGGGGAGCTGTTTTTT. This translates into CATSRDRLGTNTGELFF. Full variable domain (outside the CDR3, taken from reference TRBV15 and TRBJ2-2): DAMVIQNPRYQVTQFGKPVTLSCSQTLNHNVMYWYQQKSSQAPKLLFHYYDKDFNNEADTPDNFQSRRPNTSFCFLDIRSPGLGDTAMYLCATSRDRLGTNTGELFFGEGSRLTVL.

V usage is TRBV4-1 and J usage is TRBJ1-6, with D uncertain. The germline V and J ends were trimmed by 4 bases and 10 bases, with 14 bases remaining between them. CDR3 length: 14 residues. The germline CDR1 and CDR2 sequences are MGHRA and YSYEKL. The CDR3 reads CASSRRLEMSPLHF. The DNA for the CDR3 is TGCGCCAGCAGCCGCCGATTGGAGATGTCACCCCTCCACTTT.

The table lists this clonotype with many counts. The J gene is TRBJ1-2, the V gene TRBV7-6, with D possibly being TRBD1 (6 bases). Trimming removed 1 base at V and 3 bases at J, with 12 bases between. The V gene's germline CDR1 is SGHVS and CDR2 FNYEAQ. The CDR3 consists of 15 residues. CDR3 region: CASSLVQGKDYGYTF. The DNA of the CDR3 is TGTGCCAGCAGCTTAGTCCAGGGGAAGGACTATGGCTACACCTTC.

This clonotype has only a few counts. CDR3 protein: CASSYRKGSSGGVLQETQYF. In DNA, the CDR3 is TGTGCCAGCAGTTACCGGAAGGGTTCTAGCGGGGGCGTGCTCCAAGAGACCCAGTACTTC. The chain has TRBV6-6 and TRBJ2-5; 10 positions match TRBD2. The junction had 16 bases not matched to a gene; V was cut back by 2 bases and J by 1 base. Looked up from germline, CDR1 is MNHNY and CDR2 is SVGAGI (reference sequence). The CDR3 has 20 amino acids.

The chain combines TRBV7-6 with TRBJ1-2; perhaps TRBD1 as D (5 bases). Germline V lookup: CDR1 SGHVS, CDR2 FNYEAQ. This CDR3 has 16 residues. Trimming left V 5 bases short and J 3 bases short, with 19 bases between. The CDR3 spells CASSHSPGAEDYGYTF. The DNA of the CDR3 is TGTGCCAGCAGCCATTCTCCTGGGGCGGAGGACTATGGCTACACCTTC.

The chain recombines TRBV6-5 with TRBJ2-5; the D gene could be TRBD1 or TRBD2 (7 bases each). There are 15 residues in the CDR3. V lost 5 bases and J lost 5, with 18 bases in between. CDR1 and CDR2 from the germline V gene are MNHEY and SVGAGI. The CDR3 coding sequence is TGTGCCAGCAGTGACTGGGAGGGGGCGAAGGAGACCCAGTACTTC. It yields the protein CASSDWEGAKETQYF.

V usage is TRBV7-3 and J usage is TRBJ2-2; TRBD1 aligns across 7 bases. Germline CDR1 and CDR2: SGHTA and FQGTGA. V was pared by 3 bases and J by 9 bases, with 10 bases of the junction left unmatched. The CDR3 has 15 residues. CDR3 nucleotide sequence: TGTGCCAGCAGCTTTTCGGAACAGGGGCGCCGGGAGCTGTTTTTT. This gives the protein CASSFSEQGRRELFF.

This clonotype was seen a handful of times. V gene TRBV6-5 combines with J gene TRBJ1-2; D uncertain. The CDR3 is 15 residues long. CDR1 and CDR2 (germline): MNHEY, SVGAGI. The V gene lost 0 bases and the J gene lost 5 bases, with 13 bases spanning the gap. The CDR3 sequence is CASSYSTSEWYGYTF. CDR3 DNA sequence: TGTGCCAGCAGTTACTCGACATCGGAATGGTATGGCTACACCTTC.

The chain recombines TRBV6-6 with TRBJ2-1, with D perhaps matching TRBD1 (7 bases). This CDR3 region has 14 residues. CDR1 is MNHNY, CDR2 SVGAGI, per germline (reference sequence). Trimming removed 8 bases from V and 0 bases from J, with 11 bases in between. The CDR3 region is CASPGGYSYNEQFF. DNA for the CDR3: TGTGCCAGCCCAGGGGGGTACTCCTACAATGAGCAGTTCTTC.

The chain is built from TRBV7-9 and TRBJ2-7, with a tentative D call TRBD2 (6 bases). CDR3 length: 14 amino acids. Germline loops: CDR1 SEHNR, CDR2 FQNEAQ (reference sequence). With 1 base removed from V and 2 bases from J, the gap between germline ends came to 9 bases. As DNA, the CDR3 is TGTGCCAGCAGCTTAGGGACTAATCCCTACGAGCAGTACTTC. The encoded protein is CASSLGTNPYEQYF.

V is TRBV19 and J is TRBJ1-3, with 8 bases lining up with TRBD1. CDR1 and CDR2 from the germline V gene are LNHDA and SQIVND (reference sequence). The CDR3 is 17 amino acids. Trimming cost V 6 bases and J 0 bases; bases outside gene matches: 10. This CDR3 is CASRQLGTGVSGNTIYF. The CDR3 coding sequence is TGTGCCAGTAGGCAACTCGGGACAGGAGTCTCTGGAAACACCATATATTTT.

The chain links TRBV13 to TRBJ2-7; possibly TRBD2 for D (6 bases). This CDR3 has 12 residues. Trimming took 5 bases from V and 8 from J, leaving 13 bases between them. In germline, CDR1 is PRHDT, CDR2 FYEKMQ (reference sequence). The CDR3 region is CASSPGGDKQYF. CDR3 bases: TGTGCCAGCAGCCCCGGGGGAGACAAGCAGTACTTC.

V and J are TRBV5-1 and TRBJ1-1; D not resolved. CDR1 and CDR2 (germline): SGHRS, YFSETQ. The CDR3 is 13 residues long. With 3 bases removed from V and 5 bases from J, the gap between germline ends came to 11 bases. CDR3 protein: CASSYWGGTEAFF. CDR3 DNA sequence: TGCGCCAGCAGCTACTGGGGAGGGACTGAAGCTTTCTTT.

This clonotype was seen a handful of times. The CDR3 sequence is CASSSGPISPLHF. The CDR3 DNA is TGTGCCAGCAGCTCCGGGCCAATTTCACCCCTCCACTTT. This chain connects TRBV7-9 to TRBJ1-6; D unresolved. The V gene's germline CDR1 is SEHNR and CDR2 FQNEAQ (reference sequence). Trimming pared 4 bases from V and 9 bases from J, leaving 10 bases between. The CDR3 length is 13 residues.

This chain joins TRBV6-8 and TRBJ1-2; no reliable D call. V lost 0 bases and J 4 bases, leaving 15 bases between the germline ends. The CDR3 contains 16 residues. Germline V gene data show CDR1 as MNHGY and CDR2 as SAAAGT. CDR3 DNA sequence: TGTGCCAGCAGTTACTCGATAAGCTTCGGCTCCTATGGCTACACCTTC. It codes for CASSYSISFGSYGYTF.

The rearrangement joins TRBV4-3 to TRBJ1-1; D gene unclear. Trimming removed 0 bases from V and 3 bases from J, with 11 bases in between. Germline V lookup: CDR1 LGHNA, CDR2 YSLEER. The CDR3 extends over 15 amino acids. CDR3 loop: CASSQERAPDTEAFF. The CDR3 region has the DNA TGCGCCAGCAGCCAAGAAAGGGCCCCGGACACTGAAGCTTTCTTT.

The rearrangement uses TRBV7-9 and TRBJ2-3; 9 bases are shared with TRBD1. The CDR3 covers 16 residues. The V segment lost 5 bases and the J segment 0 bases; nucleotides outside the gene matches: 6. Per the germline V gene, CDR1 is SEHNR and CDR2 is FQNEAQ (reference sequence). The CDR3 DNA sequence: TGTGCCAGCAGCACAAAACAGGGGGCTAGCACAGATACGCAGTATTTT. Protein product: CASSTKQGASTDTQYF.

The V call is TRBV4-3, the J call TRBJ2-2, with D tentatively TRBD1 or TRBD2 (6 bases each). The V end was cut by 0 bases, the J end by 4 bases, with 18 bases between. Germline CDR1 reads LGHNA; CDR2 reads YSLEER. There are 18 residues in the CDR3. In nucleotides, the CDR3 is TGCGCCAGCAGCCAAGAAGAAGGATGGGGGGCGGTCACCGGGGAGCTGTTTTTT. Amino acid sequence: CASSQEEGWGAVTGELFF.